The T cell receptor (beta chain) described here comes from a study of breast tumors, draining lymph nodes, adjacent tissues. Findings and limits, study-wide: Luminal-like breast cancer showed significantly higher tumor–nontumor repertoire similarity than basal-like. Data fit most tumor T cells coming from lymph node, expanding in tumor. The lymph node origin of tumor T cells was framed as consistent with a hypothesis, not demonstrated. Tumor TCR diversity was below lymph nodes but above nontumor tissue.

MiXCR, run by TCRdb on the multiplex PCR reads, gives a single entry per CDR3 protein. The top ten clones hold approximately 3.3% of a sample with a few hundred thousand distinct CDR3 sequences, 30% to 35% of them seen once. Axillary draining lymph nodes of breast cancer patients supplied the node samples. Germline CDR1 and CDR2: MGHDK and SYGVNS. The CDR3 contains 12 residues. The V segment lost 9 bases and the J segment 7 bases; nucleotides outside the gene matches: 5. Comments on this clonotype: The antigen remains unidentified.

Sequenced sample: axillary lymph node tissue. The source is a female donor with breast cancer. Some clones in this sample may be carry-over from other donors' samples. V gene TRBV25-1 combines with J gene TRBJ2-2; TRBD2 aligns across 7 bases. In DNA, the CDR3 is TGTGCCAGGTCTCCGGGGGGCGGGGAGCTGTTTTTT. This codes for CARSPGGGELFF.